These T cell receptor beta chains were read from a single sample in a study of CD8+ T cells in alopecia areata. The assay was immunoSEQ multiplex PCR, and TCRdb's table has in-frame clones only and misses some. The sample holds a few hundred thousand clones, less than 45% seen once. The input for sequencing was CD4+ T cells sorted from blood, taken between weeks 30 and 35, from a patient treated with tofacitinib. These receptors originate from a human donor with alopecia areata. CDR3s include the opening cysteine and the closing phenylalanine or tryptophan. A D gene is named only where the DNA matches it firmly. Size is omitted from some rows. Given values are once, few, many or a class for expanded clones.

D gene: .; clone size: .; V gene: TRBV30; J gene: TRBJ2-5; CDR3 protein: CAWRLVGETQYF; CDR3 DNA: TGTGCCTGGAGACTAGTTGGGGAGACCCAGTACTTC
D gene: TRBD1; clone size: .; V gene: TRBV27; J gene: TRBJ1-5; CDR3 protein: CASSYLAAGGRLGSNQPQHF; CDR3 DNA: TGTGCCAGCAGTTACCTGGCAGCAGGGGGCCGTCTGGGGAGCAATCAGCCCCAGCATTTT
D gene: .; clone size: .; V gene: TRBV9; J gene: TRBJ1-1; CDR3 protein: CASSLQNTEAFF; CDR3 DNA: TGTGCCAGCAGTCTCCAGAACACTGAAGCTTTCTTT
D gene: .; clone size: .; V gene: TRBV5-1; J gene: TRBJ2-5; CDR3 protein: CASSLSGWAGQETQYF; CDR3 DNA: TGCGCCAGCAGCTTGTCAGGCTGGGCGGGTCAAGAGACCCAGTACTTC
D gene: .; clone size: .; V gene: TRBV29-1; J gene: TRBJ1-3; CDR3 protein: CSVEQGTSKGLF; CDR3 DNA: TGCAGCGTTGAACAGGGGACGTCCAAAGGGCTTTTT
D gene: .; clone size: few; V gene: TRBV18; J gene: TRBJ1-5; CDR3 protein: CASSPRGGVEVQPQHF; CDR3 DNA: TGTGCCAGCTCACCACGTGGCGGGGTCGAAGTTCAGCCCCAGCATTTT
D gene: .; clone size: few; V gene: TRBV29-1; J gene: TRBJ2-3; CDR3 protein: CSVEGVRQDTQYF; CDR3 DNA: TGCAGCGTTGAGGGAGTAAGGCAAGATACGCAGTATTTT
D gene: .; clone size: few; V gene: TRBV29-1; J gene: TRBJ1-1; CDR3 protein: CALGIYTESFF; CDR3 DNA: TGCGCTCTCGGAATCTACACTGAATCTTTCTTT
D gene: .; clone size: .; V gene: TRBV18; J gene: TRBJ1-1; CDR3 protein: CATIMQGGVSTEAFF; CDR3 DNA: TGTGCCACTATAATGCAGGGTGGGGTAAGCACTGAAGCTTTCTTT
D gene: .; clone size: few; V gene: TRBV5-1; J gene: TRBJ2-2; CDR3 protein: CASSLAGEAGELFF; CDR3 DNA: TGCGCCAGCAGCTTGGCCGGAGAGGCCGGGGAGCTGTTTTTT
D gene: .; clone size: .; V gene: TRBV7-8; J gene: TRBJ1-4; CDR3 protein: CASSLALGLWEKLFF; CDR3 DNA: TGTGCCAGCAGCTTAGCGTTGGGTCTATGGGAAAAACTGTTTTTT
D gene: TRBD1; clone size: .; V gene: TRBV9; J gene: TRBJ2-7; CDR3 protein: CASSAGTGYEQYF; CDR3 DNA: TGTGCCAGCAGCGCCGGGACAGGGTACGAGCAGTACTTC
D gene: TRBD2; clone size: few; V gene: TRBV11-2; J gene: TRBJ2-7; CDR3 protein: CASSASGGRGYEQYF; CDR3 DNA: TGTGCCAGCAGTGCTAGCGGGGGCCGCGGCTACGAGCAGTACTTC
D gene: .; clone size: few; V gene: TRBV7-9; J gene: TRBJ1-1; CDR3 protein: CASSRDRFLNTEAFF; CDR3 DNA: TGTGCCAGCAGTCGCGACAGGTTTTTGAACACTGAAGCTTTCTTT
D gene: .; clone size: .; V gene: TRBV29-1; J gene: TRBJ1-1; CDR3 protein: CSARGAADTEAFF; CDR3 DNA: TGCAGCGCCCGCGGCGCGGCAGACACTGAAGCTTTCTTT
D gene: .; clone size: .; V gene: TRBV2; J gene: TRBJ1-5; CDR3 protein: CASSELFSNQPQHF; CDR3 DNA: TGTGCCAGCAGTGAACTTTTCAGCAATCAGCCCCAGCATTTT
D gene: .; clone size: .; V gene: TRBV30; J gene: TRBJ2-5; CDR3 protein: CAWTRMGGLGETQYF; CDR3 DNA: TGTGCCTGGACCCGCATGGGGGGATTGGGAGAGACCCAGTACTTC
D gene: .; clone size: .; V gene: TRBV30; J gene: TRBJ2-2; CDR3 protein: CAWSVRAATGELFF; CDR3 DNA: TGTGCCTGGAGTGTACGGGCAGCTACCGGGGAGCTGTTTTTT
D gene: .; clone size: .; V gene: TRBV30; J gene: TRBJ2-2; CDR3 protein: CAWSPSGRGELFF; CDR3 DNA: TGTGCCTGGAGCCCCTCTGGCAGGGGGGAGCTGTTTTTT
D gene: .; clone size: few; V gene: TRBV20-1; J gene: TRBJ1-2; CDR3 protein: CSASMGAGYTF; CDR3 DNA: TGCAGTGCTAGTATGGGAGCTGGCTACACCTTC
D gene: TRBD1; clone size: .; V gene: TRBV5-1; J gene: TRBJ1-6; CDR3 protein: CASSPSGTANSPLHF; CDR3 DNA: TGCGCCAGCAGCCCTTCCGGGACAGCTAATTCACCCCTCCACTTT
D gene: .; clone size: few; V gene: TRBV29-1; J gene: TRBJ1-5; CDR3 protein: CSVVGRGDSNQPQHF; CDR3 DNA: TGCAGCGTTGTTGGAAGGGGAGATAGCAATCAGCCCCAGCATTTT
D gene: .; clone size: few; V gene: TRBV27; J gene: TRBJ2-7; CDR3 protein: CASSLSEGFSYEQYF; CDR3 DNA: TGTGCCAGCAGTTTATCAGAGGGTTTCTCCTACGAGCAGTACTTC
D gene: TRBD2; clone size: .; V gene: TRBV13; J gene: TRBJ2-1; CDR3 protein: CASSPGTSGSWVDEQFF; CDR3 DNA: TGTGCCAGCAGCCCCGGGACTAGCGGGAGCTGGGTGGATGAGCAGTTCTTC
D gene: TRBD1; clone size: few; V gene: TRBV6-5; J gene: TRBJ1-1; CDR3 protein: CASSYSRTGNTEAFF; CDR3 DNA: TGTGCCAGCAGTTACTCTAGGACAGGGAACACTGAAGCTTTCTTT